The table lists the clone carrying this T cell receptor beta chain with a few counts. What it recognizes is unknown. This sample was included in a study of T-cell memory formation after mild COVID-19. Study-level information: TCR clusters were mostly confined to one donor each.

A single record per CDR3 protein comes from TCRdb applying MiXCR to the 5' RACE reads. Among about 290,000 distinct CDR3 sequences, about a sixth were seen once, and the ten largest hold about a fifth. Overall study findings and caveats: Day 15 to 85 contractors were CD4/CD8 balanced; later expanders leaned CD4+. Second-wave clones peaking on day 37 lacked confirmed SARS-CoV-2 specificity.

CDR1 and CDR2 (germline): MNHNY, SVGAGI (reference sequence). The CDR3 is 17 residues long. The junction had 14 bases not matched to a gene; V was cut back by 5 bases and J by 8 bases. This clonotype was obtained from a man between 18 and 35 years old who had mild COVID-19 (a few samples of this study predate the infection). Cell type and time point are not known. Sequenced material: PBMCs or a T cell subset sorted from them (not recorded which). The gene calls are TRBV6-6 and TRBJ2-2; 10 nucleotides line up with TRBD2. The chain's CDR3 is CASSPPWTSGQGGELFF. CDR3 nucleotides: TGTGCCAGCAGTCCACCCTGGACTAGCGGCCAGGGGGGGGAGCTGTTTTTT.